The subject of this entry is one T cell receptor (beta chain). Its specificity is unknown. The junction and the germline gene differ at one end; a read error may be behind it. This specimen comes from a study of CD8+CD57+ T cells in acquired aplastic anemia. On the study more broadly: Sorted CD4+ and CD8+ cells gave a mean 3.2 ug DNA, range about 0.2 to 27.4 ug. The study obtained about 9.9 million reads on average for CD4+ cells from healthy donors.

CDR1 is KGHDR and CDR2 is SFDVKD in the germline V gene. The CDR3 spans 16 residues. Notes on the study in general: For CD8+ Simpson's diversity, patients and controls showed no significant difference. Patients and controls shared under 35 CD8+ CDR3 sequences, highly expressed in patients.

Both TCR beta VDJ combination and CDR3 sequence profiling were carried out. Genomic DNA was the template for this profiling. TCRdb called the reads again in MiXCR, with one record for every CDR3 protein. The repertoire has around 190,000 distinct CDR3 sequences, roughly half of them found once; the top ten carry more than 15%. The V gene is TRBV24-1, the J gene TRBJ2-7; 10 bases fit TRBD1. Input material: sorted CD4+, CD8+, or CD8+CD57+ T cells (not recorded which) from PBMCs. The receptor was derived from a human donor in good health, serving as a control. As DNA, the CDR3 is TGTGCCGCCAGTGAGACCGGGACAGGGGCCTCCTCCGAGCAGTACTTC. Translating it yields CAASETGTGASSEQYF.